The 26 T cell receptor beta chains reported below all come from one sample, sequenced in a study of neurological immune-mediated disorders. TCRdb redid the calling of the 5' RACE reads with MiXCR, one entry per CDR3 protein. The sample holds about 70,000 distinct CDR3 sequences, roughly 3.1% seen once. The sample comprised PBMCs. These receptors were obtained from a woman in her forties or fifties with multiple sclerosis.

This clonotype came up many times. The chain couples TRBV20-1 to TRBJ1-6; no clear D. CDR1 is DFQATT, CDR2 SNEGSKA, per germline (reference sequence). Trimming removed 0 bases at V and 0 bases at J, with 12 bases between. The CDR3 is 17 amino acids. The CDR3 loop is CSARDRDTSSYNSPLHF. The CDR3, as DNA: TGCAGTGCTAGAGATCGGGATACGAGCTCCTATAATTCACCCCTCCACTTT.

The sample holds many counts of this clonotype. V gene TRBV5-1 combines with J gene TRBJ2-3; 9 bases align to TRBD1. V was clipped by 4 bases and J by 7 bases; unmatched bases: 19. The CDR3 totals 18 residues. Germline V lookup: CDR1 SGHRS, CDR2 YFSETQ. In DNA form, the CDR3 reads TGCGCCAGCAGCATGATTCCCACAGGGGGCAGTGGAGGAAATACGCAGTATTTT. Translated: CASSMIPTGGSGGNTQYF.

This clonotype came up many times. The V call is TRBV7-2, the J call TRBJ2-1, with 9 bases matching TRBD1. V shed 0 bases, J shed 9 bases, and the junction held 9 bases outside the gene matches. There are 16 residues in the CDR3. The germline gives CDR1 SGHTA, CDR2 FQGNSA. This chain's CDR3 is CASSLAPGQGKREQFF. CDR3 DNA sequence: TGTGCCAGCAGCTTAGCTCCGGGACAGGGAAAGCGTGAGCAGTTCTTC. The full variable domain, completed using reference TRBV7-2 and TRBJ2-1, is GAGVSQSPSNKVTEKGKDVELRCDPISGHTALYWYRQSLGQGLEFLIYFQGNSAPDKSGLPSDRFSAERTGGSVSTLTIQRTQQEDSAVYLCASSLAPGQGKREQFFGPGTRLTVL.

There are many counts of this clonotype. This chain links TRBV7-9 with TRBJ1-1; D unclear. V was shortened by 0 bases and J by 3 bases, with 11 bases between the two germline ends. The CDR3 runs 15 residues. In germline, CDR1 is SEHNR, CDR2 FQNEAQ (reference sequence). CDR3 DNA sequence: TGTGCCAGCAGCTTAGCAGGGAACTTAGACACTGAAGCTTTCTTT. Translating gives CASSLAGNLDTEAFF.

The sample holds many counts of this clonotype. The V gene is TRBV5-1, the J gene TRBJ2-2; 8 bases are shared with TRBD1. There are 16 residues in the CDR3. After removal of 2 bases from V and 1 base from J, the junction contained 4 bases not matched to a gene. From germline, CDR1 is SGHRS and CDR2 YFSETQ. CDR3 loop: CASSFGQGWNTGELFF. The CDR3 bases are TGCGCCAGCAGCTTCGGACAGGGATGGAACACCGGGGAGCTGTTTTTT. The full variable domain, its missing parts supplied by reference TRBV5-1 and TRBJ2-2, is KAGVTQTPRYLIKTRGQQVTLSCSPISGHRSVSWYQQTPGQGLQFLFEYFSETQRNKGNFPGRFSGRQFSNSRSEMNVSTLELGDSALYLCASSFGQGWNTGELFFGEGSRLTVL.

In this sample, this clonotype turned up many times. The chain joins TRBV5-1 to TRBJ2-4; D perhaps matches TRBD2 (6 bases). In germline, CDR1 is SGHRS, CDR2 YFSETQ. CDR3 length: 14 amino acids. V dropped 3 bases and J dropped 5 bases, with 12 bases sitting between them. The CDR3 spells CASSWSLAQNIQYF. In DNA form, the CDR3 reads TGCGCCAGCAGCTGGAGCCTAGCGCAAAACATTCAGTACTTC.

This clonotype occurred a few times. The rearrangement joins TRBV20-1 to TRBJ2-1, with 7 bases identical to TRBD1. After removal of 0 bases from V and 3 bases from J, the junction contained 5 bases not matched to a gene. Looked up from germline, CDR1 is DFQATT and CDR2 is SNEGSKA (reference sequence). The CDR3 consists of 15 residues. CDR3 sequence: CSARDPGGGYNEQFF. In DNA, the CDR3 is TGCAGTGCTAGAGATCCAGGGGGTGGCTACAATGAGCAGTTCTTC.

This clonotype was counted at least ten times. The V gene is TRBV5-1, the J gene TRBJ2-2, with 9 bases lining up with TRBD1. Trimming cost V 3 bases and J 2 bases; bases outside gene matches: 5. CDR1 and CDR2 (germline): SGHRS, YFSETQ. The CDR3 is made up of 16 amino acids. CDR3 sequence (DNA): TGCGCCAGCAGCTCACAGGGGGCTTTAAACACCGGGGAGCTGTTTTTT. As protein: CASSSQGALNTGELFF.

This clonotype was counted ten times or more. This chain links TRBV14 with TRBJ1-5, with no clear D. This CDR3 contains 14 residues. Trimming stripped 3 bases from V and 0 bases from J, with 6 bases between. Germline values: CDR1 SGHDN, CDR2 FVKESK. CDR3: CASSQSHSNQPQHF. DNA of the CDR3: TGTGCCAGCAGCCAGTCCCATAGCAATCAGCCCCAGCATTTT. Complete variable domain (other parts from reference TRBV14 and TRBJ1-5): EAGVTQFPSHSVIEKGQTVTLRCDPISGHDNLYWYRRVMGKEIKFLLHFVKESKQDESGMPNNRFLAERTGGTYSTLKVQPAELEDSGVYFCASSQSHSNQPQHFGDGTRLSIL.

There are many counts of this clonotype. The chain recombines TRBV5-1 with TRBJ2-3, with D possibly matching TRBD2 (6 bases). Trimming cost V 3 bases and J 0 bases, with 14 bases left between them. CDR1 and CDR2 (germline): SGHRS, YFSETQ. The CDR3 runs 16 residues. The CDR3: CASSSPSSASTDTQYF. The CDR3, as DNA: TGCGCCAGCAGCTCCCCTTCTAGCGCTAGCACAGATACGCAGTATTTT.

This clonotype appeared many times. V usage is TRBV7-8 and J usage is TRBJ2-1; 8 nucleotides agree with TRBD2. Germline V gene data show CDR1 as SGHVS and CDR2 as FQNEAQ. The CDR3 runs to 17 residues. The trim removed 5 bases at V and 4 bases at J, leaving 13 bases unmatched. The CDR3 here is CASSPGTGGPSYNEQFF. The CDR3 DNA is TGTGCCAGCAGCCCTGGTACGGGGGGGCCATCGTACAATGAGCAGTTCTTC.

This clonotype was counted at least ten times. The CDR3 protein is CASSPRNSGSDTQYF. The CDR3 nucleotides are TGTGCCAGCAGCCCCCGGAATAGCGGGAGTGATACGCAGTATTTT. The chain is built from TRBV11-2 and TRBJ2-3, with 9 positions matching TRBD2. J lost 6 bases, V lost 5 bases, and 9 bases had no gene match. CDR3 length: 15 residues. Germline values: CDR1 SGHAT, CDR2 FQNNGV.

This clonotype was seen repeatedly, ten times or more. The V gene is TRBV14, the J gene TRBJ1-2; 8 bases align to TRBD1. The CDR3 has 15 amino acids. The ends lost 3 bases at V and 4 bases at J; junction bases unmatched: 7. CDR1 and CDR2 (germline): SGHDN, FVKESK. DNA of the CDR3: TGTGCCAGCAGCCAGAGAGGGACAGGAAGCTATGGCTACACCTTC. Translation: CASSQRGTGSYGYTF. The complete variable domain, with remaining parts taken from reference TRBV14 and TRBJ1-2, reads EAGVTQFPSHSVIEKGQTVTLRCDPISGHDNLYWYRRVMGKEIKFLLHFVKESKQDESGMPNNRFLAERTGGTYSTLKVQPAELEDSGVYFCASSQRGTGSYGYTFGSGTRLTVV.

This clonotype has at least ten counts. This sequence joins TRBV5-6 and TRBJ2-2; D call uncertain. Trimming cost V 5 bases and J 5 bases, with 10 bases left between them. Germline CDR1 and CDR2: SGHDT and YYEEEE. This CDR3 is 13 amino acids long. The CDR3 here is CASRSSRTGELFF. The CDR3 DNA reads TGTGCCAGCAGATCCTCGAGGACCGGGGAGCTGTTTTTT. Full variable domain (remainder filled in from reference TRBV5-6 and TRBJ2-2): DAGVTQSPTHLIKTRGQQVTLRCSPKSGHDTVSWYQQALGQGPQFIFQYYEEEERQRGNFPDRFSGHQFPNYSSELNVNALLLGDSALYLCASRSSRTGELFFGEGSRLTVL.

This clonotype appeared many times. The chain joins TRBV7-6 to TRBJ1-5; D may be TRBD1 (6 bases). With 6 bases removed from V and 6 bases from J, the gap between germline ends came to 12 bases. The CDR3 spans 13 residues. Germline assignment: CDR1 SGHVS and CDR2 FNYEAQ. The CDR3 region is CASSYREGQPQHF. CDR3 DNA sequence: TGTGCCAGCAGTTACAGGGAAGGTCAGCCCCAGCATTTT. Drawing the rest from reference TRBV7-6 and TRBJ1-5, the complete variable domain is GAGVSQSPRYKVTKRGQDVALRCDPISGHVSLYWYRQALGQGPEFLTYFNYEAQQDKSGLPNDRFSAERPEGSISTLTIQRTEQRDSAMYRCASSYREGQPQHFGDGTRLSIL.

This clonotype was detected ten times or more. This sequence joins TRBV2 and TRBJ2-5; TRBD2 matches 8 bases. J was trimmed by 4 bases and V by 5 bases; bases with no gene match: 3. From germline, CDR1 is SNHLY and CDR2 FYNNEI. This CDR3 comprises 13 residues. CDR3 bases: TGTGCCAGCAGTCCACGGGGGGGAGAGACCCAGTACTTC. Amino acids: CASSPRGGETQYF. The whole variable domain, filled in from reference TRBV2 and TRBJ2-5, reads EPEVTQTPSHQVTQMGQEVILRCVPISNHLYFYWYRQILGQKVEFLVSFYNNEISEKSEIFDDQFSVERPDGSNFTLKIRSTKLEDSAMYFCASSPRGGETQYFGPGTRLLVL.

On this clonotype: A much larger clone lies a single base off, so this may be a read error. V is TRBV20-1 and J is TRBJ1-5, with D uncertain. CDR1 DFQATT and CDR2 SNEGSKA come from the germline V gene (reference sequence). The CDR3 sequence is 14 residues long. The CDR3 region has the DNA TGCAGTGCTAGAGATCTCAATTACAATCAGCCCCAGAATTTT. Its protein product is CSARDLNYNQPQNF.

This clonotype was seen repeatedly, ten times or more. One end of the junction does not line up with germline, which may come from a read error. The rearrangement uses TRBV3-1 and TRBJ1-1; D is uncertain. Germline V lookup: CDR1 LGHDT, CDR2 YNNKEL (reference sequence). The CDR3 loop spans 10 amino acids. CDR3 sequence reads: CASSQGGDRF. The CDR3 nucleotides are TGTGCCAGCAGCCAAGGGGGAGACCGCTTT. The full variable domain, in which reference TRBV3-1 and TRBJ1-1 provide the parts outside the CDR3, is DTAVSQTPKYLVTQMGNDKSIKCEQNLGHDTMYWYKQDSKKFLKIMFSYNNKELIINETVPNRFSPKSPDKAHLNLHINSLELGDSAVYFCASSQGGDRFGQGTRLTVV.

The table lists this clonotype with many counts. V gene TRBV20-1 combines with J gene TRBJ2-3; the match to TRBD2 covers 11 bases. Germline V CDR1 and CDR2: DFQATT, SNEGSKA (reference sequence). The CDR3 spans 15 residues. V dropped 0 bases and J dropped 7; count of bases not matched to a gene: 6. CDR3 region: CSARDGASGRNTQYF. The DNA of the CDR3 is TGCAGTGCTAGAGATGGGGCTAGCGGGAGGAATACGCAGTATTTT.

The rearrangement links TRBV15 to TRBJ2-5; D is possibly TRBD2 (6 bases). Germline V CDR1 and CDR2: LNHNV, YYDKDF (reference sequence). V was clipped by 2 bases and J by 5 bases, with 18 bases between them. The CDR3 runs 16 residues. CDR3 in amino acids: CATSRSPGRTEETQYF. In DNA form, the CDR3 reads TGTGCCACCAGCAGAAGCCCTGGGAGGACGGAGGAGACCCAGTACTTC.

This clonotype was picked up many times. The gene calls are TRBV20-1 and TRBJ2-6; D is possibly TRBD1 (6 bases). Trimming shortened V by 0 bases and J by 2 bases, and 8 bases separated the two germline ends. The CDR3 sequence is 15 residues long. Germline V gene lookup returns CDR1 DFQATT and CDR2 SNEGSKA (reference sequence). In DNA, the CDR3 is TGCAGTGCTAGAGATAGGACAGCTGGGGCCAACGTCCTGACTTTC. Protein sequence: CSARDRTAGANVLTF.

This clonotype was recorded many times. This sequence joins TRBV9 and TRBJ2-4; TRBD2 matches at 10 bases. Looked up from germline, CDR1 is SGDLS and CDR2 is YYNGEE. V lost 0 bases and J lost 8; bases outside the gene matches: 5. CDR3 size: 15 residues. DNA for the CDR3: TGTGCCAGCAGCGTAGAGCGGGGGGGCGTGGACATTCAGTACTTC. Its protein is CASSVERGGVDIQYF.

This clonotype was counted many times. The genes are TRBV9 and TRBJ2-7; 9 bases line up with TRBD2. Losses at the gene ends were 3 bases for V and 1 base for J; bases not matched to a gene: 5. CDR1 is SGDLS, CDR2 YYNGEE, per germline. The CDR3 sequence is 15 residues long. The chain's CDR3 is CASSAETSGSYEQYF. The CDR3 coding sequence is TGTGCCAGCAGCGCTGAGACTAGCGGATCCTACGAGCAGTACTTC.

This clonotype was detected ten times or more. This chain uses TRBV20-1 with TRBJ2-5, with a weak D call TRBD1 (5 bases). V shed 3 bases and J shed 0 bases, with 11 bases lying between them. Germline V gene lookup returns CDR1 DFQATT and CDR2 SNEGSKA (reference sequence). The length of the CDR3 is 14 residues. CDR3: CSARADTYQETQYF. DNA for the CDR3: TGCAGTGCTAGGGCGGACACATACCAAGAGACCCAGTACTTC.

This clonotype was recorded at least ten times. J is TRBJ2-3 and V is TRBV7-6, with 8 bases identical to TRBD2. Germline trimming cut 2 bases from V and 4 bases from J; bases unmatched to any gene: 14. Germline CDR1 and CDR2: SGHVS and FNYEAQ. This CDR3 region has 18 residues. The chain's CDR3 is CASSLRSAGLVPSDTQYF. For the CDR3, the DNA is TGTGCCAGCAGCTTAAGGTCGGCGGGACTAGTCCCTTCAGATACGCAGTATTTT.

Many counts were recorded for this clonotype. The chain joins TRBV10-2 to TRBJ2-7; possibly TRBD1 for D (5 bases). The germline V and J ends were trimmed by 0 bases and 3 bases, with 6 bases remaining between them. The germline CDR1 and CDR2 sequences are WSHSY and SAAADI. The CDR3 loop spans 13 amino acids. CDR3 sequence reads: CASSESRGYEQYF. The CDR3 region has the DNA TGCGCCAGCAGTGAGTCTAGGGGCTACGAGCAGTACTTC.